This entry lists 30 T cell receptor beta chains sequenced from one sample in a study of CD8 T cells in Susac syndrome (dated by TCRdb to the late 2010s). Preparation of the library involved the immunoSEQ multiplex PCR assay. RNA was extracted with the RNeasy kit and about 0.5 to 1 ug was reverse transcribed using random hexamers. The raw public data were reprocessed by TCRdb itself: fastp quality trimming at Q25, MiXCR clonotype calling, in-frame beta chains only. All rows with the same CDR3 protein become a single entry with the most common DNA and genes. This sample has about 160,000 distinct CDR3 sequences in its table, and approximately 90% of those were observed once. The ten largest clonotypes hold about 0.073% of the sample. The sample comprised CD4+ T cells from PBMCs. These receptors all come from a human donor in good health.

The chain uses TRBV20-1 and TRBJ2-5; D not certain. The CDR3 is 13 residues long. The germline V gene has CDR1 DFQATT and CDR2 SNEGSKA (reference sequence). The V end lost 2 bases, the J end lost 2 bases, and 9 bases lay between the germline ends. The CDR3 nucleotides are TGCAGTGCTAGAAGCAGGACGCAAGAGACCCAGTACTTC. It encodes CSARSRTQETQYF.

This clonotype was seen a single time. The chain employs TRBV7-8 and TRBJ2-2; D ambiguous. Germline CDR1 SGHVS, CDR2 FQNEAQ. The CDR3 has 14 residues. Trimming cost V 1 base and J 4 bases, with 7 bases left between them. CDR3 region: CASSLGRTTGELFF. Here the CDR3 DNA reads TGTGCCAGCAGCTTAGGACGGACCACCGGGGAGCTGTTTTTT.

The chain recombines TRBV29-1 with TRBJ2-6; the D is unclear. This CDR3 is 12 amino acids long. Trimming removed 5 bases from V and 4 bases from J, with 6 bases in between. The germline CDR1 and CDR2 sequences are SQVTM and ANQGSEA. As DNA, the CDR3 is TGCAGCGTTCGAGAGGGGGCCAACGTCCTGACTTTC. This sequence encodes CSVREGANVLTF. The variable domain in full, with the rest retrieved from reference TRBV29-1 and TRBJ2-6, is SAVISQKPSRDICQRGTSLTIQCQVDSQVTMMFWYRQQPGQSLTLIATANQGSEATYESGFVIDKFPISRPNLTFSTLTVSNMSPEDSSIYLCSVREGANVLTFGAGSRLTVL.

The chain has TRBV5-4 and TRBJ2-1; a possible D gene is TRBD2 (6 bases). Trimming cost V 2 bases and J 0 bases, with 9 bases left between them. Germline V gives CDR1 SGHNT, CDR2 YYREEE (reference sequence). The CDR3 runs 15 residues. The CDR3 DNA follows: TGTGCCAGCAGCTTCGACGGGAGCTCCTACAATGAGCAGTTCTTC. This gives the protein CASSFDGSSYNEQFF.

This clonotype appeared a single time. The J gene is TRBJ2-1, the V gene TRBV3-1; 9 nucleotides agree with TRBD2. The CDR3 is made up of 17 amino acids. CDR1 LGHDT and CDR2 YNNKEL come from the germline V gene (reference sequence). V lost 0 bases, J lost 4 bases, and 7 bases stayed unmatched. The CDR3 loop reads CASSQEAEAGGYNEQFF. DNA for the CDR3: TGTGCCAGCAGCCAAGAGGCGGAAGCGGGGGGTTACAATGAGCAGTTCTTC.

This rearrangement joins TRBV5-6 to TRBJ1-5; a weak D match, TRBD1 (6 bases). The CDR3 has 15 residues. CDR1 SGHDT and CDR2 YYEEEE come from the germline V gene. With 2 bases removed from V and 6 bases from J, the gap between germline ends came to 15 bases. Here the CDR3 DNA reads TGTGCCAGCAGCTTCGGAAGGGGGACGACTCAGCCCCAGCATTTT. This encodes CASSFGRGTTQPQHF.

This clonotype has just a few counts. V usage is TRBV5-1 and J usage is TRBJ2-5, with D perhaps TRBD1 (6 bases). CDR1 and CDR2 from the germline V gene are SGHRS and YFSETQ. This CDR3 has 17 amino acids. With 4 bases removed from V and 3 bases from J, the gap between germline ends came to 22 bases. CDR3 residues: CASSPGDARDIKETQYF. The CDR3 bases are TGCGCCAGCAGCCCGGGTGATGCCCGGGACATCAAAGAGACCCAGTACTTC.

V gene TRBV5-1 combines with J gene TRBJ2-5, with TRBD2 identical over 14 bases. Germline loops: CDR1 SGHRS, CDR2 YFSETQ. Trimming at V came to 2 bases and at J to 6 bases, leaving 3 bases not matched to a gene. The CDR3 consists of 15 residues. This chain's CDR3 is CASSFGTSGSQTQYF. The CDR3 region has the DNA TGCGCCAGCAGCTTCGGGACTAGCGGGAGCCAGACCCAGTACTTC.

The CDR3 DNA reads TGTGCCAGCCGCCTCGGAGCCTACGAGCAGTACTTC. This translates into CASRLGAYEQYF. The chain combines TRBV27 with TRBJ2-7; D remains ambiguous. Germline CDR1 MNHEY, CDR2 SMNVEV (reference sequence). The V and J ends lost 8 bases and 2 bases respectively, with 10 bases between them. CDR3 length: 12 amino acids.

This sequence joins TRBV5-1 and TRBJ1-1; D is unresolved. The germline CDR1 and CDR2 sequences are SGHRS and YFSETQ. V was cut by 4 bases and J by 2 bases, with 9 bases left in between. The CDR3 has 13 amino acids. This CDR3 reads CASSDDGNTEAFF. CDR3 sequence (DNA): TGCGCCAGCAGCGATGACGGTAACACTGAAGCTTTCTTT.

The rearrangement joins TRBV18 to TRBJ1-2, with D hard to call. V gave up 2 bases and J gave up 7 bases, with 14 bases separating them. Germline CDR1 is KGHSH and CDR2 is LQKENI. This CDR3 has 14 amino acids. The DNA of the CDR3 is TGTGCCAGCTCACCAGATAATGCCTCCGGTGGCTACACCTTC. Translation: CASSPDNASGGYTF.

This sequence joins TRBV7-2 and TRBJ2-5; a possible D gene is TRBD1 (5 bases). Trimming removed 1 base at V and 4 bases at J, with 10 bases between. Germline V CDR1 and CDR2: SGHTA, FQGNSA. This CDR3 has 14 residues. The CDR3 loop reads CASSLVRDGETQYF. The CDR3 region has the DNA TGTGCCAGCAGCTTAGTCAGGGATGGAGAGACCCAGTACTTC.

This clonotype was seen once. This chain links TRBV24-1 with TRBJ2-5; 10 bases are a match to TRBD2. CDR3 size: 15 residues. After removal of 3 bases from V and 5 bases from J, the junction contained 5 bases not matched to a gene. The germline V gene encodes CDR1 KGHDR and CDR2 SFDVKD. The CDR3 region is CATSDPGTSVETQYF. Here the CDR3 DNA reads TGTGCCACCAGTGATCCCGGGACTAGCGTCGAGACCCAGTACTTC.

The chain has TRBV2 and TRBJ2-3; 9 nucleotides match TRBD1. V lost 5 bases and J lost 1; bases outside the gene matches: 4. This CDR3 has 15 amino acids. The V gene's germline CDR1 is SNHLY and CDR2 FYNNEI. CDR3 coding DNA: TGTGCCAGCAGTCGCAGGACAGGGGGCACAGATACGCAGTATTTT. This translates into CASSRRTGGTDTQYF.

The chain uses TRBV7-4 and TRBJ1-5; possibly TRBD1 for D (6 bases). There are 17 residues in the CDR3. Germline loops: CDR1 SGHVT, CDR2 SQSDAQ. The V and J ends lost 3 bases and 9 bases respectively, with 24 bases between them. The CDR3 DNA reads as TGTGCCAGCAGCTTTCTCCAAACGGGACAAAGCATCATGCCCCAGCATTTT. Translating gives CASSFLQTGQSIMPQHF.

The gene calls are TRBV29-1 and TRBJ2-5; D might be TRBD2 (5 bases). The CDR3 loop spans 12 amino acids. Trimming left V 3 bases short and J 5 bases short, with 10 bases between. Germline assignment: CDR1 SQVTM and CDR2 ANQGSEA. The CDR3 protein is CSVEEARETQYF. The DNA for the CDR3 is TGCAGCGTTGAGGAGGCGCGGGAGACCCAGTACTTC.

The rearrangement joins TRBV19 to TRBJ2-4; D unclear. The CDR3 loop spans 15 amino acids. The germline V gene encodes CDR1 LNHDA and CDR2 SQIVND (reference sequence). V was clipped by 5 bases and J by 0 bases, with 11 bases between them. Written as DNA, the CDR3 is TGTGCCAGTAGTTTCCAAGGATTAGCCAAAAACATTCAGTACTTC. It specifies CASSFQGLAKNIQYF.

This clonotype was recorded a few times. V is TRBV30 and J is TRBJ1-5, with D unclear. Trimming removed 5 bases from V and 3 bases from J, with 11 bases in between. The CDR3 covers 13 residues. Germline CDR1 reads GTSNPN; CDR2 reads SVGIG (reference sequence). Here the CDR3 reads CAWRATDNQPQHF. DNA of the CDR3: TGTGCCTGGCGGGCCACGGACAATCAGCCCCAGCATTTT.

The V call is TRBV19, the J call TRBJ2-1, with unresolved D. The germline V gene has CDR1 LNHDA and CDR2 SQIVND (reference sequence). The V end lost 3 bases, the J end lost 12 bases, and 12 bases lay between the germline ends. The CDR3 is made up of 12 amino acids. CDR3 sequence reads: CASSISAGSQFF. The CDR3 DNA reads TGTGCCAGTAGTATTTCGGCAGGATCGCAGTTCTTC.

The V gene is TRBV5-1, the J gene TRBJ2-7, with D unresolved. The CDR3 spans 13 residues. Germline CDR1 and CDR2: SGHRS and YFSETQ. Trimming took 1 base from V and 4 from J, leaving 9 bases between them. The CDR3 DNA is TGCGCCAGCAGCTTGATTGACAAATACGAGCAGTACTTC. This sequence encodes CASSLIDKYEQYF.

The chain joins TRBV4-3 to TRBJ1-2; TRBD1 is a possible D gene (5 bases). The CDR3 loop spans 17 amino acids. The germline V gene has CDR1 LGHNA and CDR2 YSLEER. V shed 0 bases and J shed 4 bases, with 18 bases lying between them. The CDR3 DNA is TGCGCCAGCAGCCAAGATTTACGGGGGGTTGGAAGCTATGGCTACACCTTC. Amino acids: CASSQDLRGVGSYGYTF.

The chain couples TRBV7-2 to TRBJ1-6, with 12 bases aligning to TRBD1. Germline V lookup: CDR1 SGHTA, CDR2 FQGNSA. CDR3 length: 16 amino acids. V shed 6 bases, J shed 10 bases, and the junction held 10 bases outside the gene matches. The CDR3 protein is CASRSGGTGGGSPLHF. Written as DNA, the CDR3 is TGTGCCAGCAGATCGGGGGGGACAGGGGGCGGATCACCCCTCCACTTT.

CDR3 sequence reads: CASSIGVTGDEKLFF. The DNA for the CDR3 is TGTGCCAGTAGTATCGGGGTTACAGGGGACGAAAAACTGTTTTTT. The chain carries TRBV19 and TRBJ1-4; 7 bases fit TRBD1. Germline-derived CDR1 and CDR2 are LNHDA and SQIVND (reference sequence). The CDR3 runs to 15 residues. With V trimmed by 3 bases and J by 8 bases, 9 bases remained unmatched. Complete variable domain (other parts from reference TRBV19 and TRBJ1-4): DGGITQSPKYLFRKEGQNVTLSCEQNLNHDAMYWYRQDPGQGLRLIYYSQIVNDFQKGDIAEGYSVSREKKESFPLTVTSAQKNPTAFYLCASSIGVTGDEKLFFGSGTQLSVL.

This chain's CDR3 is CASSSSLFRLEAFF. CDR3 sequence (DNA): TGTGCCAGCAGCTCTAGCTTATTCAGACTGGAGGCTTTCTTT. The V gene is TRBV11-2, the J gene TRBJ1-1; no clear D. Per the germline V gene, CDR1 is SGHAT and CDR2 is FQNNGV. The V gene lost 4 bases and the J gene lost 11 bases, with 20 bases spanning the gap. This CDR3 spans 14 amino acids.

This chain uses TRBV7-7 with TRBJ2-5, with 10 bases lining up with TRBD1. Trimming took 1 base from V and 1 from J; bases not matched to a gene: 0. This CDR3 region has 15 residues. Looked up from germline, CDR1 is SSHAT and CDR2 is FNYEAQ (reference sequence). The CDR3 loop reads CASSLGTGGQETQYF. CDR3 sequence (DNA): TGTGCCAGCAGCTTAGGGACAGGGGGCCAAGAGACCCAGTACTTC.

This chain connects TRBV5-4 to TRBJ1-6; no clear D gene. The germline V and J ends were trimmed by 0 bases and 10 bases, with 14 bases remaining between them. Germline V gene data show CDR1 as SGHNT and CDR2 as YYREEE (reference sequence). CDR3 length: 15 residues. The CDR3 sequence: CASSLDLADGSPLHF. The CDR3 nucleotides are TGTGCCAGCAGCTTGGATTTGGCCGACGGGTCACCCCTCCACTTT.

This sequence joins TRBV2 and TRBJ2-3, with unresolved D. V lost 6 bases, J lost 2 bases, and 12 bases lay in between. CDR1 and CDR2 from the germline V gene are SNHLY and FYNNEI. The CDR3 is 14 amino acids. CDR3 protein: CASSARTVTDTQYF. The CDR3 DNA follows: TGTGCCAGCAGCGCTAGGACGGTCACAGATACGCAGTATTTT.

The chain couples TRBV7-8 to TRBJ2-7, with D unresolved. Germline CDR1 and CDR2: SGHVS and FQNEAQ. CDR3 size: 11 residues. The germline V and J ends were trimmed by 3 bases and 3 bases, with 3 bases remaining between them. The CDR3, as DNA: TGTGCCAGCAGCTTCGTCTACGAGCAGTACTTC. Its protein is CASSFVYEQYF. Variable domain in full (rest from reference TRBV7-8 and TRBJ2-7): GAGVSQSPRYKVAKRGQDVALRCDPISGHVSLFWYQQALGQGPEFLTYFQNEAQLDKSGLPSDRFFAERPEGSVSTLKIQRTQQEDSAVYLCASSFVYEQYFGPGTRLTVT.

The gene calls are TRBV6-5 and TRBJ2-1; 13 bases align to TRBD2. The CDR3 length is 15 residues. The V and J ends lost 4 bases and 7 bases, in that order; junction bases with no gene match: 4. Per the germline V gene, CDR1 is MNHEY and CDR2 is SVGAGI. The CDR3 bases are TGTGCCAGCAGTTCACCGGGACTAGCGGGGAATGAGCAGTTCTTC. Its translation: CASSSPGLAGNEQFF.

The chain carries TRBV12-3 or TRBV12-4 and TRBJ2-7, with TRBD2 identical over 8 bases. The CDR3 is 15 residues long. V was pared by 3 bases and J by 3 bases, with 7 bases of the junction left unmatched. CDR3 bases: TGTGCCAGCAGTTTCGGAACTAGCGGATACTACGAGCAGTACTTC. Amino acid sequence: CASSFGTSGYYEQYF.